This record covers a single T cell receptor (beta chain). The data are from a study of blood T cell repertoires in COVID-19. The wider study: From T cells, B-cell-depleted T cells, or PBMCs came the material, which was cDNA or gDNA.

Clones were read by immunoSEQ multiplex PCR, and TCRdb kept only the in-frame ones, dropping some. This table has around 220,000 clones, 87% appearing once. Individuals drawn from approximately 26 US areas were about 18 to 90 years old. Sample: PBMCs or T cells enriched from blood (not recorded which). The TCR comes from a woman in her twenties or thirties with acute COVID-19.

CDR3 nucleotide sequence: TGTGCCAGCAGCGGACAGGGGAAGGGGTACACTGAAGCTTTCTTT. Protein sequence: CASSGQGKGYTEAFF. The genes are TRBV5-4 and TRBJ1-1, with 9 nucleotides matching TRBD1. Germline V gene data show CDR1 as SGHNT and CDR2 as YYREEE (reference sequence). The CDR3 totals 15 residues. Losses at the gene ends were 4 bases for V and 3 bases for J; bases not matched to a gene: 7.